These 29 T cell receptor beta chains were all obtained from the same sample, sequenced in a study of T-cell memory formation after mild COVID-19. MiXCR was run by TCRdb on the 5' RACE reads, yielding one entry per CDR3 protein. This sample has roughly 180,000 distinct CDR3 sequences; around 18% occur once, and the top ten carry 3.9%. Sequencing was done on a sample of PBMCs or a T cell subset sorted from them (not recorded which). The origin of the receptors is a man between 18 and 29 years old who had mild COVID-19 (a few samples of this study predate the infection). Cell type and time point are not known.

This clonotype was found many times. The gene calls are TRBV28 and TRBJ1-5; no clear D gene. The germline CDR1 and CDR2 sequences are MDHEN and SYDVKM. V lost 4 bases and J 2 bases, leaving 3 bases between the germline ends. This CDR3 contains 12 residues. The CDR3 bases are TGTGCCAGCAGTTGGGGCAATCAGCCCCAGCATTTT. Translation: CASSWGNQPQHF.

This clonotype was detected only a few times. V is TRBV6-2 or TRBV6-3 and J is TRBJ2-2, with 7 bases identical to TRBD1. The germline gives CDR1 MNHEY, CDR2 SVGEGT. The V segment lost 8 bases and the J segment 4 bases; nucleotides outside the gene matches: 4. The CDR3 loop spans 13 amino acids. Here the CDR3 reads CASLQGLTGELFF. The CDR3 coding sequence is TGTGCCAGCCTACAGGGGCTCACCGGGGAGCTGTTTTTT.

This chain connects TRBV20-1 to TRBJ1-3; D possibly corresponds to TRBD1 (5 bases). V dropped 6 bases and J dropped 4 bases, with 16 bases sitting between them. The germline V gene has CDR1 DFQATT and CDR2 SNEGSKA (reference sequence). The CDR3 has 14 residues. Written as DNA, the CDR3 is TGCAGTGCCCAAGACAGACAGACAGGAAACACCATATATTTT. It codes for CSAQDRQTGNTIYF.

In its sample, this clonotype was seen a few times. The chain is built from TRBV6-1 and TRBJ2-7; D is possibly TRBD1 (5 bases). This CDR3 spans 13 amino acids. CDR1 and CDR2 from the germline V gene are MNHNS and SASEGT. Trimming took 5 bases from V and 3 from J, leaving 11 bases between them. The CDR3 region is CASSPRVGYEQYF. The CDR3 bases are TGTGCCAGCAGTCCCAGGGTAGGCTACGAGCAGTACTTC.

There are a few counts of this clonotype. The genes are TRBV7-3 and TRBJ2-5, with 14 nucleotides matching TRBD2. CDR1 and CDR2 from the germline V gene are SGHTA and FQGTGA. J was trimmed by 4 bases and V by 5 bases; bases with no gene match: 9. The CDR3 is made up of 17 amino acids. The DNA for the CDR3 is TGTGCCAGCAGCCGCGGACTAGCGGGGGGAGGGGGAGAGACCCAGTACTTC. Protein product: CASSRGLAGGGGETQYF.

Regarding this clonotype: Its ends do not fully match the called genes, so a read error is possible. The CDR3 is CASTLGGGADTQYF. The CDR3 DNA reads TGTGCCAGCACCTTAGGCGGGGGGGCAGATACGCAGTATTTT. The rearrangement joins TRBV7-2 to TRBJ2-3; 9 bases map to TRBD2. CDR3 size: 14 residues. Germline assignment: CDR1 SGHTA and CDR2 FQGNSA.

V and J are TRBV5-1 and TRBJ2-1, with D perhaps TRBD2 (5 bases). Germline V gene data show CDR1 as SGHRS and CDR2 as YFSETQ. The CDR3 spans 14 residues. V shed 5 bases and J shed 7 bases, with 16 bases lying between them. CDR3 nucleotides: TGCGCCAGCAGTTCGGACTCTCCACTGAATGAGCAGTTCTTC. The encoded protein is CASSSDSPLNEQFF.

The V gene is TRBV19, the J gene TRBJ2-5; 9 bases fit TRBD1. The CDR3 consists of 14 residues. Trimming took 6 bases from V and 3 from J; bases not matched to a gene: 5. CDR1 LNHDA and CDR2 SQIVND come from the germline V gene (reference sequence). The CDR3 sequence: CASRIGTGKETQYF. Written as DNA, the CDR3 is TGTGCCAGTAGGATCGGGACAGGGAAAGAGACCCAGTACTTC.

DNA for the CDR3: TGTGCCAGCAGTGAAACCCCTAACACCGGGGAGCTGTTTTTT. It specifies CASSETPNTGELFF. The rearrangement links TRBV6-4 to TRBJ2-2; D is unresolved. Looked up from germline, CDR1 is MRHNA and CDR2 is SNTAGT. There are 14 residues in the CDR3. Deletions cut 3 bases from V and 2 bases from J, with 7 bases between.

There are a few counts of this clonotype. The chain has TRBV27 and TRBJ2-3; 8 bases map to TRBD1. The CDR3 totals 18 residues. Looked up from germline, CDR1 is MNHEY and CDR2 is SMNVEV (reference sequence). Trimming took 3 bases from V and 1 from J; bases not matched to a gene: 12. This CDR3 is CASSFGQGWAGGTDTQYF. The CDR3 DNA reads TGTGCCAGCAGTTTCGGACAGGGTTGGGCGGGCGGCACAGATACGCAGTATTTT.

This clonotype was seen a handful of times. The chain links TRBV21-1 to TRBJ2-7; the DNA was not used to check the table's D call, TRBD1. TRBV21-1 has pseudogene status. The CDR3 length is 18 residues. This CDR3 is CASSNLAGPDTITYEQYV. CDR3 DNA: TGTGCCAGCAGCAATTTGGCGGGACCCGACACCATCACCTACGAGCAGTACGTC.

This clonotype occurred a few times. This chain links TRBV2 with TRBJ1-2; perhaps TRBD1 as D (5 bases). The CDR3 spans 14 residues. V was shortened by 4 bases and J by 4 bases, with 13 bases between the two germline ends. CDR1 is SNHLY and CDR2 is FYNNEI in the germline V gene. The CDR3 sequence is CASSASRVAYGYTF. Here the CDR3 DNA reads TGTGCCAGCAGTGCATCCAGGGTCGCCTATGGCTACACCTTC.

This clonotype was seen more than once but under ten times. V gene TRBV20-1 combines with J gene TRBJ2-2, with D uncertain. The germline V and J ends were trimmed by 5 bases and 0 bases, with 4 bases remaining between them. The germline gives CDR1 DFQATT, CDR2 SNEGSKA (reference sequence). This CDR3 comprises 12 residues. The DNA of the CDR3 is TGCAGTGCTCTGACGAACACCGGGGAGCTGTTTTTT. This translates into CSALTNTGELFF.

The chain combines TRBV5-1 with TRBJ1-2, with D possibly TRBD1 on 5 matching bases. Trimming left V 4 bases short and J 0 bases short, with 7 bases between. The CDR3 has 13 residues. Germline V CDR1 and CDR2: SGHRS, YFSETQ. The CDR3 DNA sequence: TGCGCCAGCAGCGGGGGGGCTAACTATGGCTACACCTTC. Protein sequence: CASSGGANYGYTF.

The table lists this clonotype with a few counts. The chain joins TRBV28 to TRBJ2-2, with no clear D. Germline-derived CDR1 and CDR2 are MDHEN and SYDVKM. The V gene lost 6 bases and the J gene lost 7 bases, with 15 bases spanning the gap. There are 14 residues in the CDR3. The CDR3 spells CASSPRTMGGELFF. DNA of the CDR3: TGTGCCAGCAGCCCCCGGACGATGGGCGGGGAGCTGTTTTTT.

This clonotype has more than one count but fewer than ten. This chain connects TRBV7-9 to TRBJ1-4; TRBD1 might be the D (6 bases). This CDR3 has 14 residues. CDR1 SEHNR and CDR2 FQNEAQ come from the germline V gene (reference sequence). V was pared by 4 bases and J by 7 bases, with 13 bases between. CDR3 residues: CASSSPGAGEKLFF. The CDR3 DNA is TGTGCCAGCAGCTCCCCGGGGGCTGGTGAAAAACTGTTTTTT. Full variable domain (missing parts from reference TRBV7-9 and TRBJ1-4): DTGVSQNPRHKITKRGQNVTFRCDPISEHNRLYWYRQTLGQGPEFLTYFQNEAQLEKSRLLSDRFSAERPKGSFSTLEIQRTEQGDSAMYLCASSSPGAGEKLFFGSGTQLSVL.

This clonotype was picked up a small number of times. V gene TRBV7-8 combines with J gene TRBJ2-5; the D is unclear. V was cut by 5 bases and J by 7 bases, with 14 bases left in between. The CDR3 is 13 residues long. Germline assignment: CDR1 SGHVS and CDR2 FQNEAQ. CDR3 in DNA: TGTGCCAGCAGCCCCGAACGCCTAGGGACCCAGTACTTC. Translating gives CASSPERLGTQYF.

CDR3 sequence: CASSFRGDASYEQYV. Written as DNA, the CDR3 is TGTGCCAGCAGCTTCCGCGGGGACGCCTCCTACGAGCAGTACGTC. V gene TRBV7-8 combines with J gene TRBJ2-7; a weak D match, TRBD2 (6 bases). From germline, CDR1 is SGHVS and CDR2 FQNEAQ. This CDR3 spans 15 amino acids. Between the trimmed V and J ends, which lost 3 bases and 0 bases, there was a span of 12 bases.

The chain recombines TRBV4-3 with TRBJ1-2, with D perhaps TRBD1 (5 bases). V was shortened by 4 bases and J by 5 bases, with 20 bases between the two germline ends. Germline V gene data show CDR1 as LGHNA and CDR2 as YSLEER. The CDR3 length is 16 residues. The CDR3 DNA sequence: TGCGCCAGCAGCCTTAGTCCGGACAAACATAGTTATGGCTACACCTTC. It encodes CASSLSPDKHSYGYTF.

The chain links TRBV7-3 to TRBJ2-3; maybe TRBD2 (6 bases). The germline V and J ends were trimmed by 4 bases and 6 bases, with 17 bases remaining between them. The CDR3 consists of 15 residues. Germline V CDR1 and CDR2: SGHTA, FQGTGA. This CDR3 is CASSSGLWDTDTQYF. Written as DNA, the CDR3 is TGTGCCAGCAGCTCGGGACTTTGGGATACGGATACGCAGTATTTT.

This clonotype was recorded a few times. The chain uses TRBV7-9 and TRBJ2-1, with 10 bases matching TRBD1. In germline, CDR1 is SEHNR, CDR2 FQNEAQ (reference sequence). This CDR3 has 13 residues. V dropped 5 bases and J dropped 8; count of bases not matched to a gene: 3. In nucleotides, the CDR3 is TGTGCCAGCAGCAATGACAGGGGGCATGAGCAGTTCTTC. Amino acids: CASSNDRGHEQFF. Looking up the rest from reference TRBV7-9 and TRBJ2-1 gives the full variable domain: DTGVSQNPRHKITKRGQNVTFRCDPISEHNRLYWYRQTLGQGPEFLTYFQNEAQLEKSRLLSDRFSAERPKGSFSTLEIQRTEQGDSAMYLCASSNDRGHEQFFGPGTRLTVL.

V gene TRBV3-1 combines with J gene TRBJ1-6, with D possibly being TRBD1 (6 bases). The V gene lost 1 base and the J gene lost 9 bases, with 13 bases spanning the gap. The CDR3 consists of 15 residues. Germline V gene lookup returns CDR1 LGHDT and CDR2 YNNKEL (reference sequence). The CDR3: CASSQGGTGSSPLHF. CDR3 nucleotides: TGTGCCAGCAGCCAAGGAGGAACAGGGAGTTCACCCCTCCACTTT.

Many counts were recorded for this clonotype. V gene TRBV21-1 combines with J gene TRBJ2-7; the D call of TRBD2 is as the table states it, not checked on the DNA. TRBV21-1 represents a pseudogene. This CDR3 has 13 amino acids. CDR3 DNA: TGTGCCAGCAGCAAAGGCGGGGCCTACGAGCAGTACGTC. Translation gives CASSKGGAYEQYV.

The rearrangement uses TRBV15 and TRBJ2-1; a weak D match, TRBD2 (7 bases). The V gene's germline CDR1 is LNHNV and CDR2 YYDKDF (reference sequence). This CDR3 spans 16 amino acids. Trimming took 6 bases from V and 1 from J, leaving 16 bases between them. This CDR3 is CATRGGAGASYNEQFF. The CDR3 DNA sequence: TGTGCCACCAGGGGAGGGGCAGGGGCATCCTACAATGAGCAGTTCTTC.

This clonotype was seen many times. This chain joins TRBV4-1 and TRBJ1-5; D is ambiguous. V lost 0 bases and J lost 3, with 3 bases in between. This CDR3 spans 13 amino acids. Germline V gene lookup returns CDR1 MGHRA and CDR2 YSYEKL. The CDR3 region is CASSQDPNQPQHF. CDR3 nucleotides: TGCGCCAGCAGCCAAGATCCCAATCAGCCCCAGCATTTT.

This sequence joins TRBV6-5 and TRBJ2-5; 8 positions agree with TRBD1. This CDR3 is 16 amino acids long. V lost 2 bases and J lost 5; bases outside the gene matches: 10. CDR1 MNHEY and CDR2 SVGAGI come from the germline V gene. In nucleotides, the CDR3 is TGTGCCAGCAGTTACAGCCCACAGGGGGGTGTTGAGACCCAGTACTTC. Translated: CASSYSPQGGVETQYF.

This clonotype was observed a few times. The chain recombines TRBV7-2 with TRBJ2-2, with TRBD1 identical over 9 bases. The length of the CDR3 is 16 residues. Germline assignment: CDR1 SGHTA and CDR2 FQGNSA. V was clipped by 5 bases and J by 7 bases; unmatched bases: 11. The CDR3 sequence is CASSQAPGQGNGELFF. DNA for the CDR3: TGTGCCAGCAGCCAAGCTCCGGGACAGGGTAACGGGGAGCTGTTTTTT.

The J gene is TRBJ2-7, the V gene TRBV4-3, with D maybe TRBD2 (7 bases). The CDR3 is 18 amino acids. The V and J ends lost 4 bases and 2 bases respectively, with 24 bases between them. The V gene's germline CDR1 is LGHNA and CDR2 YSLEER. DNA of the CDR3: TGCGCCAGCAGCCCAAATTCCCGGGGGGCAGAGACTGCCTACGAGCAGTACGTC. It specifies CASSPNSRGAETAYEQYV.

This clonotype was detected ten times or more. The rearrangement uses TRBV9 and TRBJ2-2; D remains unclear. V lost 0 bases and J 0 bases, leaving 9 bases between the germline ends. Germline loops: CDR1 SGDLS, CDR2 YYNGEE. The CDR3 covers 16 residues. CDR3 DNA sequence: TGTGCCAGCAGCGTAGAGGGTCCACCGAACACCGGGGAGCTGTTTTTT. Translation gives CASSVEGPPNTGELFF.